Included here is one TCR beta chain sequence, with context. What it binds is unknown. At least 3 on the Clinical Activity Score was recorded for ophthalmopathy patients, who also had NOSPECS grade at least 4 and duration under 3 months. This CDR3 has 15 amino acids. V lost 1 base, J lost 4 bases, and 13 bases lay in between. CDR1 SGHVS and CDR2 FNYEAQ come from the germline V gene. The record originates from a study of T cells in Graves' hyperthyroidism and ophthalmopathy. Notes on the study in general: Ophthalmopathy and stable hyperthyroidism were told apart by a 13 V-J model. It was a median approximately 6 months before onset that the model predicted ophthalmopathy.

Amplification of TCR beta CDR3 regions used RNA as the template. HTBI primers drove first-round RT-PCR of the TCR CDR3. TCRdb itself ran the multiplex PCR reads through MiXCR, one entry per CDR3 protein. Among some 340,000 distinct CDR3 sequences listed, roughly an eighth were seen once. The chain has TRBV7-6 and TRBJ2-5, with D unresolved. This TCR came from a woman aged 40 to 50 with Graves' ophthalmopathy. Sequencing input: blood. The CDR3 coding sequence is TGTGCCAGCAGCTTAGACCGGGCCCCCACAGAGACCCAGTACTTC. Amino acid sequence: CASSLDRAPTETQYF.